One sample yielded the 29 T cell receptor beta chains listed below, sequenced in a study of memory CD4+ T cells and cytomegalovirus serostatus. The sort gate was single viable CD3+CD4+CD8-CD45RO+ cells for memory CD4+ T cells. The protocol was immunoSEQ multiplex PCR, while the TCRdb copy is restricted to in-frame clones and leaves out a portion. There are some 40,000 clones in the sample; around three quarters occur only once, and less than 5.5% lies in the top ten. Sequencing used memory CD4+ T cells from blood. These receptors all stem from an adult in good health and CMV-seropositive.

This clone came up once. The J gene is TRBJ1-4, the V gene TRBV6-1; D unresolved. V was cut by 6 bases and J by 8 bases, with 10 bases left in between. The germline CDR1 and CDR2 sequences are MNHNS and SASEGT. CDR3 length equals 12 residues. Here the CDR3 reads CASSTNIEKLFF. CDR3 nucleotide sequence: TGTGCCAGCAGCACGAACATAGAAAAACTGTTTTTT.

This sequence joins TRBV6-6 and TRBJ2-7, with TRBD1 matching over 9 bases. Trimming took 6 bases from V and 5 from J; bases not matched to a gene: 8. The CDR3 totals 14 residues. CDR1 is MNHNY, CDR2 SVGAGI, per germline (reference sequence). CDR3 residues: CASRYLGQGHEQYF. The CDR3 coding sequence is TGTGCCAGCAGATACCTGGGACAGGGCCACGAGCAGTACTTC.

The V and J genes are TRBV19 and TRBJ2-2; 7 bases match TRBD1. V dropped 10 bases and J dropped 0; count of bases not matched to a gene: 11. This CDR3 contains 16 residues. Germline V gene data show CDR1 as LNHDA and CDR2 as SQIVND (reference sequence). The CDR3 reads CATQGQAAPNTGELFF. CDR3 nucleotides: TGTGCCACACAAGGACAGGCGGCACCGAACACCGGGGAGCTGTTTTTT.

The chain joins TRBV7-8 to TRBJ2-5; 7 bases fit TRBD2. This CDR3 is built from 14 residues. CDR1 SGHVS and CDR2 FQNEAQ come from the germline V gene. With 2 bases clipped from V and 5 bases from J, the junction kept 5 bases outside the gene matches. As DNA, the CDR3 is TGTGCCAGCAGCTTAAAGCGGCGGGGGGAGACCCAGTACTTC. Protein: CASSLKRRGETQYF.

This chain links TRBV4-3 with TRBJ2-5; TRBD1 matches 7 bases. The CDR3 is made up of 14 amino acids. J was trimmed by 3 bases and V by 1 base; bases with no gene match: 2. Germline CDR1 reads LGHNA; CDR2 reads YSLEER. The CDR3 DNA follows: TGCGCCAGCAGCCAAGTTACAGGGGAAGAGACCCAGTACTTC. Its protein is CASSQVTGEETQYF.

The chain joins TRBV7-3 to TRBJ2-3; 7 bases map to TRBD2. This CDR3 region has 16 residues. Per germline, CDR1 SGHTA and CDR2 FQGTGA. After removal of 5 bases from V and 0 bases from J, the junction contained 8 bases not matched to a gene. CDR3: CASSERGGGSTDTQYF. The CDR3 coding sequence is TGTGCCAGCAGCGAGCGGGGAGGAGGGAGCACAGATACGCAGTATTTT. The entire variable domain, with the rest obtained from reference TRBV7-3 and TRBJ2-3, is as follows: GAGVSQTPSNKVTEKGKYVELRCDPISGHTALYWYRQSLGQGPEFLIYFQGTGAADDSGLPNDRFFAVRPEGSVSTLKIQRTERGDSAVYLCASSERGGGSTDTQYFGPGTRLTVL.

This chain's CDR3 is CASSQDFSSYNEQFF. CDR3 nucleotide sequence: TGCGCCAGCAGCCAAGATTTCAGCTCCTACAATGAGCAGTTCTTC. The chain couples TRBV4-3 to TRBJ2-1, with D uncertain. The length of the CDR3 is 15 residues. V was trimmed by 0 bases and J by 0 bases, leaving 6 bases between them. CDR1 LGHNA and CDR2 YSLEER come from the germline V gene.

The V and J genes are TRBV5-6 and TRBJ2-3; no definite D call. V dropped 1 base and J dropped 2 bases, with 14 bases sitting between them. The CDR3 loop spans 16 amino acids. The germline V gene encodes CDR1 SGHDT and CDR2 YYEEEE. This CDR3 reads CASSLYLGRATDTQYF. In DNA, the CDR3 is TGTGCCAGCAGCTTGTATCTAGGGCGCGCCACAGATACGCAGTATTTT.

J is TRBJ2-5 and V is TRBV28, with 11 bases that match TRBD1. The CDR3 contains 17 residues. The germline V gene has CDR1 MDHEN and CDR2 SYDVKM. The V and J ends lost 6 bases and 5 bases, in that order; junction bases with no gene match: 14. The CDR3 nucleotides read TGTGCCAGCAGCCCACCACCGGGACAGGGGGGCCGGGAGACCCAGTACTTC. This gives the protein CASSPPPGQGGRETQYF. The full variable domain, its missing parts supplied by reference TRBV28 and TRBJ2-5, is DVKVTQSSRYLVKRTGEKVFLECVQDMDHENMFWYRQDPGLGLRLIYFSYDVKMKEKGDIPEGYSVSREKKERFSLILESASTNQTSMYLCASSPPPGQGGRETQYFGPGTRLLVL.

This clone appeared once. J is TRBJ1-1 and V is TRBV9; D not certain. The CDR3 is 14 amino acids. CDR1 and CDR2 from the germline V gene are SGDLS and YYNGEE. V was shortened by 1 base and J by 13 bases, with 20 bases between the two germline ends. Here the CDR3 reads CASSVSVTPNEGFF. The CDR3 nucleotides are TGTGCCAGCAGCGTATCTGTGACTCCCAATGAGGGTTTCTTT.

The chain carries TRBV7-9 and TRBJ1-1; D is undetermined. The CDR3 covers 10 residues. CDR1 is SEHNR and CDR2 is FQNEAQ in the germline V gene (reference sequence). Trimming cost V 7 bases and J 2 bases, with 2 bases left between them. The CDR3 is CASTNTEAFF. The CDR3 nucleotides read TGTGCCAGCACAAACACTGAAGCTTTCTTT.

In this sample, this clone turned up once. The chain is built from TRBV4-1 and TRBJ2-1; 10 bases are a match to TRBD2. V dropped 3 bases and J dropped 6; count of bases not matched to a gene: 11. Germline CDR1 is MGHRA and CDR2 is YSYEKL. The CDR3 is made up of 17 amino acids. Here the CDR3 DNA reads TGCGCCAGCAGCCAGGGCATAGGGGCTAGCGGGGGCAATGAGCAGTTCTTC. Translation gives CASSQGIGASGGNEQFF.

The J gene is TRBJ1-6, the V gene TRBV4-3; 8 nucleotides line up with TRBD1. CDR3 length: 15 residues. CDR1 is LGHNA, CDR2 YSLEER, per germline. With V trimmed by 1 base and J by 7 bases, 3 bases remained unmatched. The CDR3 bases are TGCGCCAGCAGCCAAGTTGCAGGGGGCAATTCACCCCTCCACTTT. Residues: CASSQVAGGNSPLHF.

The chain carries TRBV4-2 and TRBJ2-1, with D tentatively TRBD2 (5 bases). Germline V gene sequence: CDR1 LGHNA, CDR2 YNFKEQ. The CDR3 spans 15 residues. V lost 4 bases and J lost 3, with 13 bases in between. The CDR3 coding sequence is TGTGCCAGCAGCCCCCCATGGGGAGACTACAATGAGCAGTTCTTC. It specifies CASSPPWGDYNEQFF.

This chain connects TRBV2 to TRBJ1-1, with no clear D. Germline-derived CDR1 and CDR2 are SNHLY and FYNNEI. The CDR3 runs to 15 residues. Trimming pared 3 bases from V and 0 bases from J, leaving 11 bases between. Here the CDR3 reads CASSDRQRLNTEAFF. CDR3 nucleotide sequence: TGTGCCAGCAGTGATCGTCAAAGGTTGAACACTGAAGCTTTCTTT.

The J gene is TRBJ2-1, the V gene TRBV25-1; the match to TRBD2 covers 7 bases. Germline V gene sequence: CDR1 MGHDK, CDR2 SYGVNS. CDR3 length equals 15 residues. The trim removed 1 base at V and 2 bases at J, leaving 2 bases unmatched. This CDR3 is CASSESAGAYNEQFF. The CDR3 DNA reads as TGTGCCAGCAGTGAATCCGCGGGGGCCTACAATGAGCAGTTCTTC. Together with reference TRBV25-1 and TRBJ2-1, the CDR3 gives the full variable domain: EADIYQTPRYLVIGTGKKITLECSQTMGHDKMYWYQQDPGMELHLIHYSYGVNSTEKGDLSSESTVSRIRTEHFPLTLESARPSHTSQYLCASSESAGAYNEQFFGPGTRLTVL.

This clone was seen only once. The genes are TRBV27 and TRBJ2-7; the match to TRBD2 covers 10 bases. The CDR3 is 14 amino acids. Germline V CDR1 and CDR2: MNHEY, SMNVEV (reference sequence). Unmatched junction bases numbered 3, after V lost 4 bases and J lost 3 bases. The CDR3 sequence: CASSSLAGSYEQYF. DNA for the CDR3: TGTGCCAGCAGTTCACTAGCGGGAAGCTACGAGCAGTACTTC.

The genes are TRBV29-1 and TRBJ1-1; D perhaps matches TRBD1 (5 bases). This CDR3 has 13 amino acids. V lost 7 bases, J lost 4 bases, and 16 bases lay in between. Germline-derived CDR1 and CDR2 are SQVTM and ANQGSEA. Written as DNA, the CDR3 is TGCAGCGCATTCGGGACTTCGCGCACTGAAGCTTTCTTT. Amino acids: CSAFGTSRTEAFF. Full variable domain (remainder filled in from reference TRBV29-1 and TRBJ1-1): SAVISQKPSRDICQRGTSLTIQCQVDSQVTMMFWYRQQPGQSLTLIATANQGSEATYESGFVIDKFPISRPNLTFSTLTVSNMSPEDSSIYLCSAFGTSRTEAFFGQGTRLTVV.

The rearrangement joins TRBV4-2 to TRBJ2-3, with 9 positions matching TRBD2. J was trimmed by 0 bases and V by 1 base; bases with no gene match: 2. The CDR3 consists of 16 residues. Germline V gives CDR1 LGHNA, CDR2 YNFKEQ. The CDR3 DNA sequence: TGTGCCAGCAGCCAAGGGGCGGGGGGGAGCACAGATACGCAGTATTTT. Translated: CASSQGAGGSTDTQYF.

In regard to this clone: Other DNA sequences in this specimen translate into the identical CDR3. The gene calls are TRBV5-5 and TRBJ1-6; the match to TRBD1 covers 7 bases. Germline CDR1 reads SGHKS; CDR2 reads YYEKEE (reference sequence). The V gene end was trimmed by 5 bases and the J gene end by 9 bases; junction bases not matched to a gene: 5. The CDR3 has 13 residues. The CDR3 coding sequence is TGTGCCAGCAGTCTGACAGGGATTTCACCCCTCCACTTT. Residues: CASSLTGISPLHF.

The rearrangement uses TRBV20-1 and TRBJ1-1; unclear D gene. Looked up from germline, CDR1 is DFQATT and CDR2 is SNEGSKA (reference sequence). This CDR3 has 11 amino acids. V was clipped by 7 bases and J by 10 bases, with 16 bases between them. The CDR3 reads CSVYKREGAFF. The CDR3 DNA sequence: TGCAGTGTCTACAAACGAGAGGGAGCTTTCTTT.

The chain couples TRBV11-2 to TRBJ1-4; D gene uncertain. From germline, CDR1 is SGHAT and CDR2 FQNNGV. CDR3 size: 13 residues. V was shortened by 0 bases and J by 8 bases, with 7 bases between the two germline ends. The CDR3 loop reads CASSLEPEEKLFF. CDR3 DNA sequence: TGTGCCAGCAGCTTAGAACCTGAGGAAAAACTGTTTTTT.

Only a few counts were recorded for this clone. The chain links TRBV7-6 to TRBJ2-1; weak D call: TRBD2 (5 bases). This CDR3 is built from 15 residues. Germline V gene data show CDR1 as SGHVS and CDR2 as FNYEAQ. The germline V and J ends were trimmed by 4 bases and 5 bases, with 15 bases remaining between them. CDR3 protein: CASSSPFRGNNEQFF. The CDR3 coding sequence is TGTGCCAGCAGCTCACCGTTCCGGGGAAACAATGAGCAGTTCTTC.

This clone has a handful of counts. The J gene is TRBJ1-2, the V gene TRBV7-3, with 7 bases fitting TRBD1. The CDR3 has 16 amino acids. The V gene's germline CDR1 is SGHTA and CDR2 FQGTGA. The junction had 14 bases not matched to a gene; V was cut back by 5 bases and J by 5 bases. CDR3 coding DNA: TGTGCCAGCAGCCGGGTGGGGACAGCCGACGTTTATGGCTACACCTTC. As protein: CASSRVGTADVYGYTF.

The chain joins TRBV7-2 to TRBJ2-5, with 10 positions matching TRBD2. Germline values: CDR1 SGHTA, CDR2 FQGNSA. The junction had 11 bases not matched to a gene; V was cut back by 8 bases and J by 2 bases. This CDR3 is 16 amino acids long. For the CDR3, the DNA is TGTGCCAGCTCACTTGCGACGACTAGCGGGCAAGAGACCCAGTACTTC. Protein: CASSLATTSGQETQYF.

This chain joins TRBV7-9 and TRBJ1-4; TRBD1 aligns across 9 bases. Germline V gene sequence: CDR1 SEHNR, CDR2 FQNEAQ (reference sequence). With 3 bases clipped from V and 6 bases from J, the junction kept 11 bases outside the gene matches. The CDR3 extends over 17 amino acids. The CDR3 DNA sequence: TGTGCCAGCAGCTTGGGACAGGGTAATGAGGGACATGAAAAACTGTTTTTT. It encodes CASSLGQGNEGHEKLFF.

The chain recombines TRBV6-5 with TRBJ1-5; tentatively, D is TRBD1 (5 bases). Germline V gene lookup returns CDR1 MNHEY and CDR2 SVGAGI. This CDR3 comprises 16 residues. V shed 4 bases and J shed 6 bases, with 19 bases lying between them. CDR3 coding DNA: TGTGCCAGCAGTTTAACGGGGCCCCTTGGTCTTCAGCCCCAGCATTTT. Protein product: CASSLTGPLGLQPQHF.

V and J are TRBV5-1 and TRBJ2-7; D gene unclear. V lost 0 bases to trimming and J lost 7 bases, with 11 bases between them. Germline V gives CDR1 SGHRS, CDR2 YFSETQ. This CDR3 has 13 residues. The CDR3 DNA follows: TGCGCCAGCAGCTTGGGGACGGCACGGGAGCAGTACTTC. Encoded protein: CASSLGTAREQYF.

The rearrangement uses TRBV29-1 and TRBJ1-3; no firm D call. Trimming removed 7 bases from V and 0 bases from J, with 7 bases in between. The CDR3 consists of 12 residues. The V gene's germline CDR1 is SQVTM and CDR2 ANQGSEA. This CDR3 reads CSASHSGNTIYF. The CDR3, as DNA: TGCAGCGCATCCCACTCTGGAAACACCATATATTTT.